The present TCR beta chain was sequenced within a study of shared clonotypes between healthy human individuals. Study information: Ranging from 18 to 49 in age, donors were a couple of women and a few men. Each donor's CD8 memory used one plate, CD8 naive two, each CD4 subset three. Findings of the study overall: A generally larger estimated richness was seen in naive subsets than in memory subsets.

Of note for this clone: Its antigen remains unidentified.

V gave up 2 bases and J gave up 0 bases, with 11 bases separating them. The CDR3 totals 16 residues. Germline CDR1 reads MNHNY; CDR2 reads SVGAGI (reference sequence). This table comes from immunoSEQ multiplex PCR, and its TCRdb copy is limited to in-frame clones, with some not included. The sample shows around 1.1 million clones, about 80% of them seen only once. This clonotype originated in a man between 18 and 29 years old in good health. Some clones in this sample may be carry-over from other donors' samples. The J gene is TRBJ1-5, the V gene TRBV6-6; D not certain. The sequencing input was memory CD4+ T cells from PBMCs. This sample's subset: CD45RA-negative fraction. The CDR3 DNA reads TGTGCCAGCAGTTACGATAGACCGACTAGCAATCAGCCCCAGCATTTT. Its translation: CASSYDRPTSNQPQHF.